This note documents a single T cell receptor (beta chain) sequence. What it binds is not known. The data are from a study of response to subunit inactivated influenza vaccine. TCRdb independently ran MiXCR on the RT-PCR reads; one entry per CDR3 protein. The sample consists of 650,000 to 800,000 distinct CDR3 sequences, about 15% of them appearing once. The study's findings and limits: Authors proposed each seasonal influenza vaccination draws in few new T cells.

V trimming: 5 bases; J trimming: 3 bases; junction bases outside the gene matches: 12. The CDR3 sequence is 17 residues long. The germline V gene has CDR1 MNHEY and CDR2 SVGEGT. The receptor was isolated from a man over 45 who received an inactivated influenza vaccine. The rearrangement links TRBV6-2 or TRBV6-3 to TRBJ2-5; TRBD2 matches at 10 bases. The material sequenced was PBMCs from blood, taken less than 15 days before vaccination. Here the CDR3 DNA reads TGTGCCAGCAGTCCCATTTACGGCCTAGCGGGGGAAGAGACCCAGTACTTC. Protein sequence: CASSPIYGLAGEETQYF.